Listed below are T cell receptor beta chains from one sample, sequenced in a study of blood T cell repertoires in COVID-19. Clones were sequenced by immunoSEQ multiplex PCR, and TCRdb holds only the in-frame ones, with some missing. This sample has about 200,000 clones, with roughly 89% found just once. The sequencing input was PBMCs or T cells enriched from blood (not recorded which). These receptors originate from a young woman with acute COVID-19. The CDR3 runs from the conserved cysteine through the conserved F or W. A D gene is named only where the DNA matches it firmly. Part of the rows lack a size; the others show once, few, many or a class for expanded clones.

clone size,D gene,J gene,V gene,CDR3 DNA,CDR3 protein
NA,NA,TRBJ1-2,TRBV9,TGTGCCAGCAGCCCCGGACAGAACTATGGCTACACCTTC,CASSPGQNYGYTF
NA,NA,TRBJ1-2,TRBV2,TGTGCCACCCGGACAGCGTTCAACTATGGCTACACCTTC,CATRTAFNYGYTF
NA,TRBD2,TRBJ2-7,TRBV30,TGTGCCTGGATACAGATTCCTAGCGGGGACCCCTACGAGCAGTACTTC,CAWIQIPSGDPYEQYF
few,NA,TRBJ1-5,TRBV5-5,TGTGCCAGCAGCTTGCTAGGGGGCAATCAGCCCCAGCATTTT,CASSLLGGNQPQHF
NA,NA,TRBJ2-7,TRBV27,TGTGCCAGCAGCGCGGACAGCCAGAACTCCTACGAGCAGTACTTC,CASSADSQNSYEQYF
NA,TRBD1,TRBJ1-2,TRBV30,TGTGCCTGGAGTCCGGACAGGGGCGGTTATGGCTACACCTTC,CAWSPDRGGYGYTF
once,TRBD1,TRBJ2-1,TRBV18,TGTGCCAGCTCTGGGACAGGGGACAATGAGCAGTTCTTC,CASSGTGDNEQFF
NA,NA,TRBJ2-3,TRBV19,TGTGCCAGTAGACCCTGGGGGGGCGAGGGCACAGATACGCAGTATTTT,CASRPWGGEGTDTQYF
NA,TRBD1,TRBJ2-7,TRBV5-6,TGTGCCAGCACCCGGACAGGGAACTCCTACGAGCAGTACTTC,CASTRTGNSYEQYF
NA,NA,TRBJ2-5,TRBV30,TGTGCCTGGAGTGTAGGAGCTAGACAAGAGACCCAGTACTTC,CAWSVGARQETQYF
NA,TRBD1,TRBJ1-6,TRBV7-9,TGTGCCAGCAGCTGGGGACAGGCTGGCTCCTCACCCCTCCACTTT,CASSWGQAGSSPLHF
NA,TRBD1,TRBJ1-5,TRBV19,TGTGCCAGTAGTACCACAACAGGGGTTGATCAGCCCCAGCATTTT,CASSTTTGVDQPQHF
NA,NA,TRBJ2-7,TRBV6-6,TGTGCCAGCAGTTACTCGAGAGGGTGGGAGCAGTACTTC,CASSYSRGWEQYF
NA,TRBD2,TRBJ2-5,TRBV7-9,TGTGCCAGCAGCACGGGAGGGGTAGAGACCCAGTACTTC,CASSTGGVETQYF
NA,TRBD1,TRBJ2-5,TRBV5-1,TGCGCCAGCAGCTTAAACAGGGGAGAGACCCAGTACTTC,CASSLNRGETQYF
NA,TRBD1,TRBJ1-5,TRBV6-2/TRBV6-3,TGTGCCAGCAGTCCCGGACCGACAGGGGGCCTCAATCAGCCCCAGCATTTT,CASSPGPTGGLNQPQHF
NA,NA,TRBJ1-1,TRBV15,TGTGCCACCAGCAGGGCGGCGAACACTGAAGCTTTCTTT,CATSRAANTEAFF